These 18 T cell receptor beta chains were all obtained from the same sample, sequenced in a study of response to subunit inactivated influenza vaccine (dated by TCRdb to about 2018). Library prep was done by RT-PCR. Sequencing was performed on an Illumina HiSeq 2500. TCRdb trimmed public reads at Q25 via fastp, called clones via MiXCR and kept in-frame beta chains. Rows matching on CDR3 protein sequence are summarized as one entry with the most common DNA and genes. This sample lists hundreds of thousands of distinct CDR3 sequences; approximately 14% were detected once. Clones ranked in the top ten supply 11% of the sample. The source material was PBMCs from blood, sampled 12 days after vaccination. The source of these receptors is a man in his forties or fifties who received an inactivated influenza vaccine. Donor details come from another sample of the same person, matched by shared clones.

The chain uses TRBV3-1 and TRBJ1-2; D is unresolved. The CDR3 length is 14 residues. Germline lookup yields CDR1 LGHDT and CDR2 YNNKEL (reference sequence). Trimming shortened V by 0 bases and J by 8 bases, and 13 bases separated the two germline ends. CDR3 sequence (DNA): TGTGCCAGCAGCCAAGACGGACGGGGAATGGGCTACACCTTC. Translated: CASSQDGRGMGYTF.

V gene TRBV29-1 combines with J gene TRBJ1-1; the D gene is possibly TRBD1 (6 bases). The CDR3 totals 13 residues. Trimming pared 3 bases from V and 4 bases from J, leaving 12 bases between. CDR1 is SQVTM and CDR2 is ANQGSEA in the germline V gene. CDR3 loop: CSVEGQRGTEAFF. CDR3 bases: TGCAGCGTTGAGGGACAAAGGGGCACTGAAGCTTTCTTT. Supplemented by reference TRBV29-1 and TRBJ1-1, the full variable domain reads SAVISQKPSRDICQRGTSLTIQCQVDSQVTMMFWYRQQPGQSLTLIATANQGSEATYESGFVIDKFPISRPNLTFSTLTVSNMSPEDSSIYLCSVEGQRGTEAFFGQGTRLTVV.

This clonotype was seen repeatedly, ten times or more. The chain has TRBV7-2 and TRBJ2-1; 11 nucleotides agree with TRBD1. Germline CDR1 is SGHTA and CDR2 is FQGNSA. The ends lost 7 bases at V and 3 bases at J; junction bases unmatched: 5. CDR3 length: 15 residues. The CDR3: CASNLGQGGYNEQFF. The CDR3 coding sequence is TGTGCCAGCAACCTGGGACAGGGGGGCTACAATGAGCAGTTCTTC.

The chain uses TRBV10-3 and TRBJ2-5, with 8 positions matching TRBD1. Trimming took 3 bases from V and 1 from J; bases not matched to a gene: 4. The length of the CDR3 is 15 residues. Germline CDR1 and CDR2: ENHRY and SYGVKD. The CDR3 region is CAISDLDRVQETQYF. CDR3 DNA sequence: TGTGCCATCAGTGATCTGGACAGGGTCCAAGAGACCCAGTACTTC.

This clonotype was counted only a few times. The rearrangement joins TRBV5-1 to TRBJ2-3, with TRBD2 identical over 7 bases. The CDR3 has 16 residues. Germline loops: CDR1 SGHRS, CDR2 YFSETQ. Unmatched junction bases numbered 8, after V lost 0 bases and J lost 4 bases. The CDR3 loop reads CASSLGIAGLSDTQYF. CDR3 coding DNA: TGCGCCAGCAGCTTGGGGATAGCGGGTTTATCAGATACGCAGTATTTT. The full variable domain, in which reference TRBV5-1 and TRBJ2-3 provide the parts outside the CDR3, is KAGVTQTPRYLIKTRGQQVTLSCSPISGHRSVSWYQQTPGQGLQFLFEYFSETQRNKGNFPGRFSGRQFSNSRSEMNVSTLELGDSALYLCASSLGIAGLSDTQYFGPGTRLTVL.

This clonotype was recorded a few times. V and J are TRBV7-2 and TRBJ2-3; D remains unclear. The CDR3 spans 14 residues. V was trimmed by 1 base and J by 2 bases, leaving 7 bases between them. Germline V gene lookup returns CDR1 SGHTA and CDR2 FQGNSA. Written as DNA, the CDR3 is TGTGCCAGCAGCTTAGTAGCCCACACAGATACGCAGTATTTT. It translates to CASSLVAHTDTQYF.

This clonotype appeared many times. The chain joins TRBV4-3 to TRBJ1-6; D not resolved. V was cut by 6 bases and J by 9 bases, with 15 bases left in between. The germline CDR1 and CDR2 sequences are LGHNA and YSLEER. The CDR3 is made up of 14 amino acids. Here the CDR3 DNA reads TGCGCCAGCAGTCCAACTTGGAGAACTTCACCCCTCCACTTT. Amino acids: CASSPTWRTSPLHF.

This clonotype was recorded a few times. The chain combines TRBV5-1 with TRBJ1-1; D remains ambiguous. V shed 4 bases and J shed 1 base, with 8 bases lying between them. The CDR3 extends over 13 amino acids. The germline CDR1 and CDR2 sequences are SGHRS and YFSETQ. CDR3 nucleotides: TGCGCCAGCAGCATGGACGGGAACACTGAAGCTTTCTTT. Protein: CASSMDGNTEAFF.

This clonotype was picked up many times. The chain joins TRBV20-1 to TRBJ1-2, with D possibly being TRBD1 (6 bases). CDR1 is DFQATT, CDR2 SNEGSKA, per germline (reference sequence). Trimming cost V 6 bases and J 2 bases, with 13 bases left between them. CDR3 length equals 13 residues. DNA of the CDR3: TGCAGTGCCACGGGGGGGGGCAACTATGGCTACACCTTC. Translating gives CSATGGGNYGYTF.

Only a few counts were recorded for this clonotype. The DNA of the CDR3 is TGTGCCAGCAGCTTAGGCCCGTCAGGGGTCACAGATACGCAGTATTTT. It encodes CASSLGPSGVTDTQYF. This chain links TRBV7-2 with TRBJ2-3, with TRBD1 as a possible D gene (6 bases). Trimming removed 1 base at V and 2 bases at J, with 13 bases between. Germline lookup yields CDR1 SGHTA and CDR2 FQGNSA. CDR3 length equals 16 residues.

This clonotype came up a few times. V usage is TRBV13 and J usage is TRBJ2-1; the match to TRBD2 covers 9 bases. Germline CDR1 reads PRHDT; CDR2 reads FYEKMQ (reference sequence). CDR3 length equals 16 residues. The junction had 9 bases not matched to a gene; V was cut back by 4 bases and J by 5 bases. The CDR3 here is CASSWSGRPTNNEQFF. As DNA, the CDR3 is TGTGCCAGCAGCTGGAGCGGGAGGCCCACGAACAATGAGCAGTTCTTC. The full variable domain, its missing parts supplied by reference TRBV13 and TRBJ2-1, is AAGVIQSPRHLIKEKRETATLKCYPIPRHDTVYWYQQGPGQDPQFLISFYEKMQSDKGSIPDRFSAQQFSDYHSELNMSSLELGDSALYFCASSWSGRPTNNEQFFGPGTRLTVL.

The V call is TRBV6-5, the J call TRBJ2-1; D is ambiguous. The length of the CDR3 is 18 residues. CDR1 MNHEY and CDR2 SVGAGI come from the germline V gene. Trimming took 0 bases from V and 8 from J, leaving 23 bases between them. CDR3 sequence (DNA): TGTGCCAGCAGTTACTCGAAATTGTCCGTGACTCTCATCGATGAGCAGTTCTTC. This translates into CASSYSKLSVTLIDEQFF.

V and J are TRBV15 and TRBJ2-3, with no clear D. The V and J ends lost 1 base and 3 bases respectively, with 5 bases between them. Germline-derived CDR1 and CDR2 are LNHNV and YYDKDF (reference sequence). This CDR3 contains 13 residues. The CDR3 spells CATSRGGTDTQYF. DNA for the CDR3: TGTGCCACCAGCAGAGGGGGTACAGATACGCAGTATTTT.

This clonotype was detected only a few times. The chain employs TRBV6-2 or TRBV6-3 and TRBJ2-7; D gene ambiguous. This CDR3 contains 13 residues. V lost 0 bases, J lost 7 bases, and 10 bases lay in between. The germline CDR1 and CDR2 sequences are MNHEY and SVGEGT. CDR3 protein: CASSYSSVGEQYF. CDR3 nucleotides: TGTGCCAGCAGTTACTCTTCGGTGGGGGAGCAGTACTTC.

In the case of this clonotype: A much more abundant neighbour one base away suggests this may be a read error. The chain has TRBV3-1 and TRBJ2-2; the D is unclear. V shed 3 bases and J shed 3 bases, with 5 bases lying between them. Germline V gene data show CDR1 as LGHDT and CDR2 as YNNKEL (reference sequence). The CDR3 spans 13 residues. The chain's CDR3 is CASSHPHTGELFF. As DNA, the CDR3 is TGTGCCAGCAGCCATCCCCACACCGGGGAGCTGTTTTTT.

As for this clonotype: The junction differs from germline at one of its ends, possibly a read error. The chain is built from TRBV20-1 and TRBJ2-7; D tentatively fits TRBD1 or TRBD2 (5 bases each). Per germline, CDR1 DFQATT and CDR2 SNEGSKA (reference sequence). This CDR3 contains 14 residues. CDR3 region: CSASRRGSGPPGTF. CDR3 sequence (DNA): TGCAGTGCTAGCCGCCGTGGATCGGGGCCCCCGGGCACGTTC.

The chain combines TRBV6-1 with TRBJ1-5; no clear D. The V end was cut by 8 bases, the J end by 9 bases, with 14 bases between. Germline V gene lookup returns CDR1 MNHNS and CDR2 SASEGT. The CDR3 sequence is 12 residues long. The chain's CDR3 is CASAAGMAPQHF. The CDR3 DNA is TGTGCCAGCGCGGCGGGGATGGCGCCCCAGCATTTT.

This clonotype was observed a few times. In DNA form, the CDR3 reads TGTGCCAGTAGTACCCCCGCCGGCGAGCAGTACTTC. The encoded protein is CASSTPAGEQYF. The rearrangement joins TRBV19 to TRBJ2-7; no reliable D call. Trimming cost V 4 bases and J 6 bases, with 10 bases left between them. Germline assignment: CDR1 LNHDA and CDR2 SQIVND (reference sequence). This CDR3 is 12 amino acids long.